A single sample is the source of the 23 T cell receptor beta chains below, sequenced in a study of low-dose radiotherapy and immunotherapy resistance in tumors. The time point is: before trial treatment. Gene-specific TRAV and TRBV primers were used for first-strand cDNA, covering alpha and beta chains. Amplification of TCRs used a constant-region primer and V-primer adapter for around 18 PCR cycles. TCRdb reprocessed the reads with MiXCR, giving one entry per CDR3 protein. The sample records tens of thousands of distinct CDR3 sequences, 9.4% being singletons. The sample here was PBMCs, taken before treatment. These receptors were obtained from a male donor with prostate cancer.

There are many counts of this clonotype. The CDR3 DNA reads TGCGCCAGCAGCTTGGTTCCCGTGGGCGACAATGAGCAGTTCTTC. It is translated as CASSLVPVGDNEQFF. This sequence joins TRBV5-1 and TRBJ2-1; D is unclear. V gave up 0 bases and J gave up 5 bases, with 12 bases separating them. The CDR3 is made up of 15 amino acids. CDR1 is SGHRS and CDR2 is YFSETQ in the germline V gene.

At least ten counts were recorded for this clonotype. The V call is TRBV30, the J call TRBJ2-5; 9 bases line up with TRBD2. J lost 5 bases, V lost 5 bases, and 6 bases had no gene match. Per the germline V gene, CDR1 is GTSNPN and CDR2 is SVGIG (reference sequence). This CDR3 comprises 13 residues. The CDR3, as DNA: TGTGCCTGGGGAGTAGCGGGAGTGGAGACCCAGTACTTC. Its protein is CAWGVAGVETQYF.

There are many counts of this clonotype. The DNA of the CDR3 is TGCAGTGCTAGAAGGGCGGGGTACTCCTACGAGCAGTACTTC. It encodes CSARRAGYSYEQYF. The rearrangement uses TRBV20-1 and TRBJ2-7, with D perhaps TRBD2 (6 bases). CDR1 is DFQATT and CDR2 is SNEGSKA in the germline V gene (reference sequence). V lost 2 bases and J 0 bases, leaving 11 bases between the germline ends. This CDR3 has 14 amino acids.

This clonotype was found many times. The rearrangement joins TRBV7-2 to TRBJ2-5, with 11 bases that match TRBD1. The CDR3 loop spans 16 amino acids. Trimming took 5 bases from V and 5 from J; bases not matched to a gene: 10. Germline V gives CDR1 SGHTA, CDR2 FQGNSA. CDR3 coding DNA: TGTGCCAGCAGCCTCGGACAGGGGGCGTGGAGGGAGACCCAGTACTTC. Its protein is CASSLGQGAWRETQYF.

This clonotype was observed at least ten times. The rearrangement links TRBV6-6 to TRBJ2-7, with 9 bases that match TRBD2. Unmatched junction bases numbered 15, after V lost 6 bases and J lost 6 bases. Germline-derived CDR1 and CDR2 are MNHNY and SVGAGI (reference sequence). The CDR3 is 16 residues long. The CDR3 DNA reads TGTGCCAGCAGACTACACTCGCTAGCGGGAAGTTTCGAGCAGTACTTC. It yields the protein CASRLHSLAGSFEQYF.

This clonotype was seen repeatedly, ten times or more. V is TRBV5-5 and J is TRBJ1-4; D is unclear. Trimming pared 4 bases from V and 7 bases from J, leaving 17 bases between. Germline assignment: CDR1 SGHKS and CDR2 YYEKEE (reference sequence). The CDR3 totals 15 residues. In DNA, the CDR3 is TGTGCCAGCAGCCCCATGTCCCAGGCGGGTGAAAAACTGTTTTTT. It specifies CASSPMSQAGEKLFF.

This clonotype has a count of ten or more. The J gene is TRBJ1-5, the V gene TRBV2; D ambiguous. The V end was cut by 3 bases, the J end by 4 bases, with 7 bases between. This CDR3 region has 13 residues. Germline CDR1 is SNHLY and CDR2 is FYNNEI. The CDR3 loop reads CASSDTGNQPQHF. The CDR3 region has the DNA TGTGCCAGCAGTGATACGGGGAATCAGCCCCAGCATTTT.

This clonotype occurred many times. The chain uses TRBV20-1 and TRBJ2-3, with TRBD1 matching over 10 bases. Trimming took 6 bases from V and 1 from J; bases not matched to a gene: 7. There are 15 residues in the CDR3. Germline lookup yields CDR1 DFQATT and CDR2 SNEGSKA (reference sequence). The CDR3 nucleotides read TGCAGTGCACCGACAGGGGGCGTCGGCACAGATACGCAGTATTTT. Residues: CSAPTGGVGTDTQYF.

For this clonotype: A far larger clone is one base from this, pointing to a likely read error. The chain carries TRBV20-1 and TRBJ2-7, with D unclear. Looked up from germline, CDR1 is DFQATT and CDR2 is SNEGSKA (reference sequence). This CDR3 has 12 residues. Trimming took 0 bases from V and 7 from J, leaving 10 bases between them. CDR3 residues: CSARDRFNEQYF. CDR3 sequence (DNA): TGCAGTGCTAGAGATCGGTTTAATGAGCAGTACTTC.

This clonotype showed up many times. The genes are TRBV6-2 or TRBV6-3 and TRBJ1-1; 7 bases are shared with TRBD1. This CDR3 spans 13 amino acids. Trimming removed 6 bases from V and 5 bases from J; junction bases left unmatched: 6. The germline V gene has CDR1 MNHEY and CDR2 SVGEGT. The CDR3 sequence: CASRQTGMTEAFF. The CDR3 coding sequence is TGTGCCAGCAGGCAGACAGGGATGACTGAAGCTTTCTTT.

In this sample, this clonotype turned up many times. This chain joins TRBV11-2 and TRBJ1-4, with no clear D. The CDR3 extends over 13 amino acids. Trimming pared 3 bases from V and 8 bases from J, leaving 10 bases between. The V gene's germline CDR1 is SGHAT and CDR2 FQNNGV. CDR3 region: CASSFGEYEKLFF. The CDR3 bases are TGTGCCAGCAGCTTCGGAGAGTACGAAAAACTGTTTTTT.

The chain has TRBV7-2 and TRBJ2-1; possibly TRBD1 for D (6 bases). Trimming shortened V by 5 bases and J by 6 bases, and 17 bases separated the two germline ends. This CDR3 is 15 amino acids long. Germline assignment: CDR1 SGHTA and CDR2 FQGNSA. The CDR3 region is CASSGLQGAPNEQFF. As DNA, the CDR3 is TGTGCCAGCAGCGGCTTACAGGGAGCGCCCAATGAGCAGTTCTTC.

This sequence joins TRBV28 and TRBJ2-7, with no clear D. CDR3 length equals 11 residues. Germline CDR1 MDHEN, CDR2 SYDVKM. Trimming left V 3 bases short and J 7 bases short, with 7 bases between. Written as DNA, the CDR3 is TGTGCCAGCAGTTTCCTCTCGGAGCAGTACTTC. Amino acids: CASSFLSEQYF.

This clonotype was seen at least ten times. This chain joins TRBV6-6 and TRBJ2-5; maybe TRBD2 (5 bases). The CDR3 is made up of 13 amino acids. The V and J ends lost 0 bases and 10 bases respectively, with 12 bases between them. The germline V gene encodes CDR1 MNHNY and CDR2 SVGAGI (reference sequence). In DNA form, the CDR3 reads TGTGCCAGCAGTTACTCCGGACCGGGATTCCAGTACTTC. Protein sequence: CASSYSGPGFQYF.

This clonotype was counted ten times or more. The J gene is TRBJ2-7, the V gene TRBV28; 11 bases line up with TRBD2. V shed 2 bases and J 7 bases; nucleotides not matched to a gene: 13. The CDR3 is made up of 17 amino acids. Germline CDR1 MDHEN, CDR2 SYDVKM. The CDR3 region has the DNA TGTGCCAGCAGTTTAATCGGGTCTAGCGGGAGGACTAAAGAGCAGTACTTC. Residues: CASSLIGSSGRTKEQYF.

In its sample, this clonotype was seen many times. CDR3 sequence reads: CSVEVNSNEQFF. The CDR3 DNA reads TGCAGCGTTGAAGTCAATAGCAATGAGCAGTTCTTC. This rearrangement joins TRBV29-1 to TRBJ2-1, with D uncertain. V shed 1 base and J shed 6 bases, with 7 bases lying between them. CDR3 size: 12 residues. Germline V gives CDR1 SQVTM, CDR2 ANQGSEA.

This clonotype has at least ten counts. The chain links TRBV7-2 to TRBJ1-1, with D perhaps matching TRBD1 (5 bases). Germline assignment: CDR1 SGHTA and CDR2 FQGNSA. The CDR3 consists of 13 residues. With 6 bases removed from V and 4 bases from J, the gap between germline ends came to 12 bases. The CDR3 protein is CASRSGAGTEAFF. DNA of the CDR3: TGTGCCAGCAGGTCCGGGGCCGGCACTGAAGCTTTCTTT.

This clonotype has a count of ten or more. In DNA form, the CDR3 reads TGTGCCAGCAGCTCCGGGACTGGTCTTTACAATGAGCAGTTCTTC. Amino acids: CASSSGTGLYNEQFF. The V gene is TRBV7-8, the J gene TRBJ2-1; D is perhaps TRBD2 (6 bases). V was cut by 4 bases and J by 4 bases, with 14 bases left in between. The V gene's germline CDR1 is SGHVS and CDR2 FQNEAQ. The CDR3 sequence is 15 residues long.

As for this clonotype: Since a much larger clone is just one base distant, this may be a read error. V and J are TRBV20-1 and TRBJ2-4; no clear D. Deletions cut 1 base from V and 0 bases from J, with 4 bases between. Per the germline V gene, CDR1 is DFQATT and CDR2 is SNEGSKA (reference sequence). This CDR3 is built from 13 residues. Here the CDR3 reads CSARGVAKNIQYF. CDR3 sequence (DNA): TGCAGTGCTAGAGGAGTAGCCAAAAACATTCAGTACTTC.

This clonotype has a count of ten or more. The V gene is TRBV6-2 or TRBV6-3, the J gene TRBJ1-1; TRBD1 agrees at 7 bases. The CDR3 consists of 14 residues. Unmatched junction bases numbered 9, after V lost 8 bases and J lost 3 bases. Per the germline V gene, CDR1 is MNHEY and CDR2 is SVGEGT. This CDR3 reads CASSRQGRDTEAFF. The DNA for the CDR3 is TGTGCCAGCTCGCGACAGGGCAGGGACACTGAAGCTTTCTTT.

This clonotype came up many times. V usage is TRBV7-6 and J usage is TRBJ1-3, with 12 bases lining up with TRBD1. V trimming: 0 bases; J trimming: 7 bases; junction bases outside the gene matches: 4. The CDR3 loop spans 16 amino acids. The V gene's germline CDR1 is SGHVS and CDR2 FNYEAQ. The CDR3 nucleotides are TGTGCCAGCAGCTTAGCGACGGGACAGGGGGCGAACACCATATATTTT. This sequence encodes CASSLATGQGANTIYF.

This clonotype was seen at least ten times. The J gene is TRBJ2-1, the V gene TRBV21-1; the tabulated D call, TRBD2, remains unverified against the DNA. TRBV21-1 is noted as a pseudogene. The CDR3 is 17 amino acids. For the CDR3, the DNA is TGTGCCAGCAGGAATAAAGGTGGAAGCGGGAGTCCCGATGAGCAGTTCTTC. This encodes CASRNKGGSGSPDEQFF.

The sample holds many counts of this clonotype. The chain has TRBV30 and TRBJ2-1; 7 bases agree with TRBD2. Germline V gene data show CDR1 as GTSNPN and CDR2 as SVGIG (reference sequence). The CDR3 loop spans 13 amino acids. The V gene end was trimmed by 4 bases and the J gene end by 7 bases; junction bases not matched to a gene: 7. The CDR3 DNA reads TGTGCCTGGAACAGCGGGGACGTAAATGAGCAGTTCTTC. This codes for CAWNSGDVNEQFF. Supplemented by reference TRBV30 and TRBJ2-1, the full variable domain reads SQTIHQWPATLVQPVGSPLSLECTVEGTSNPNLYWYRQAAGRGLQLLFYSVGIGQISSEVPQNLSASRPQDRQFILSSKKLLLSDSGFYLCAWNSGDVNEQFFGPGTRLTVL.